This T cell receptor (beta chain) was identified in a study of technical replicates of blood from a handful of donors. The CDR3 has 20 residues. V lost 2 bases, J lost 4 bases, and 23 bases stayed unmatched. CDR1 is SQVTM and CDR2 is ANQGSEA in the germline V gene. Profiling relied on immunoSEQ multiplex PCR, and the TCRdb table lists in-frame clones only, not all of them. The top ten hold roughly 0.37% of the sample, which has tens of thousands of clones, under 95% seen once. The sample consisted of T cells isolated from PBMCs. This sequence joins TRBV29-1 and TRBJ2-1; 7 bases are shared with TRBD2. The clonotype originates from a human donor in good health. CDR3 protein: CSVEYDAWGRREKDYNEQFF. As DNA, the CDR3 is TGCAGCGTTGAATATGACGCCTGGGGTAGGCGGGAGAAAGATTACAATGAGCAGTTCTTC.